This record concerns one TCR beta chain sequence. This record comes from a study of shared clonotypes between healthy human individuals. Study-level information: Per donor, CD8 memory used one plate, CD8 naive used two, CD4 memory used three and CD4 naive used three.

Profiled with immunoSEQ multiplex PCR; TCRdb holds only in-frame clones, not every one. The sample has 560,000 or so clones, roughly 96% seen once. The CDR3 runs 14 residues. V was pared by 1 base and J by 9 bases, with 13 bases between. Germline V CDR1 and CDR2: SEHNR, FQNEAQ (reference sequence). Naive CD8 cells lacked CD45RO, underwent positive selection for CCR7 and left out terminally differentiated effector memory CD45RA+ cells. Sequences were obtained from naive CD8+ T cells sorted from blood. This sequence was found in a woman in her thirties in good health. The chain is built from TRBV7-9 and TRBJ2-1, with a possible D match to TRBD2 (6 bases). Written as DNA, the CDR3 is TGTGCCAGCAGCTTAGAGGCGACTAGGACTGAGCAGTTCTTC. Residues: CASSLEATRTEQFF.